These 7 T cell receptor beta chains originate from one sample sequenced in a study of blood T cells in healthy people across ages. The authors ran a second PCR of roughly 7 to 11 cycles using a sample-barcoded 5' primer and a J-beta primer mix. TCRdb re-called the 5' RACE reads with MiXCR, one entry per CDR3 protein. In the table there are around 1,800,000 distinct CDR3 sequences, roughly 43% of which are singletons. The sample comprised blood. Receptor source: a human donor in good health.

The rearrangement uses TRBV12-3 or TRBV12-4 and TRBJ1-2, with 10 bases aligning to TRBD1. This CDR3 comprises 13 residues. V lost 4 bases to trimming and J lost 8 bases; unmatched junction nucleotides: 4. The CDR3 region is CASSSRDRGGYTF. CDR3 sequence (DNA): TGTGCCAGCAGTTCCCGGGACAGGGGAGGCTACACCTTC.

This chain links TRBV6-5 with TRBJ1-4; D remains unclear. CDR3 length equals 14 residues. V was shortened by 2 bases and J by 5 bases, with 9 bases between the two germline ends. Germline V gives CDR1 MNHEY, CDR2 SVGAGI. CDR3 loop: CASSYGFRNEKLFF. In DNA, the CDR3 is TGTGCCAGCAGTTACGGGTTTAGAAATGAAAAACTGTTTTTT.

This clonotype appeared many times. V and J are TRBV7-2 and TRBJ1-2, with 7 bases that match TRBD1. The trim removed 3 bases at V and 7 bases at J, leaving 2 bases unmatched. The CDR3 is 12 residues long. The germline V gene encodes CDR1 SGHTA and CDR2 FQGNSA. CDR3 bases: TGTGCCAGCAGCTTGACAGGGTCTGGCTACACCTTC. Encoded protein: CASSLTGSGYTF.

The chain uses TRBV7-6 and TRBJ2-5; 9 nucleotides line up with TRBD1. Judging by the DNA end, TRBJ2-7 fits better; the J call may be wrong. Germline values: CDR1 SGHVS, CDR2 FNYEAQ. This CDR3 region has 18 residues. The CDR3 loop is CASNTGQGRVGSFDEQYF. CDR3 DNA sequence: TGTGCCAGCAATACAGGACAGGGGCGTGTGGGATCTTTCGACGAGCAGTACTTC.

The chain carries TRBV27 and TRBJ1-5, with a weak D call TRBD1 (6 bases). V was pared by 5 bases and J by 0 bases, with 14 bases between. Germline V gives CDR1 MNHEY, CDR2 SMNVEV (reference sequence). CDR3 length equals 16 residues. The CDR3 sequence is CASSKTTGYSNQPQHF. The CDR3 DNA sequence: TGTGCCAGCAGTAAAACGACAGGCTATAGCAATCAGCCCCAGCATTTT.

Worth noting for this clonotype: The junction and the germline gene differ at one end; a read error may be behind it. The V gene is TRBV29-1, the J gene TRBJ2-3, with no clear D. Germline CDR1 reads SQVTM; CDR2 reads ANQGSEA. This CDR3 region has 13 residues. CDR3 sequence (DNA): TGCAGCATTGACGATTACAGCACAGATACGCAGTATTTT. Translated: CSIDDYSTDTQYF.

On this clonotype: One end of the junction varies from germline; a read error may be responsible. CDR3 in amino acids: CASSGRIAGDTDTQYF. The CDR3 DNA reads TGCGCCAGCAGTGGCCGTATAGCGGGTGACACAGATACGCAGTATTTT. The gene calls are TRBV6-1 and TRBJ2-3; the match to TRBD2 covers 7 bases. This CDR3 has 16 residues. Germline values: CDR1 MNHNS, CDR2 SASEGT.